These 13 T cell receptor beta chains were sequenced from one sample in a study of CD8+CD57+ T cells in acquired aplastic anemia. TCR beta VDJ combinations and CDR3 sequences were profiled from genomic DNA. MiXCR, applied by TCRdb to the reads, yields one record per CDR3 protein. Among some 130,000 distinct CDR3 sequences listed, about 46% were seen once. Sequencing was done on a sample of sorted CD4+, CD8+, or CD8+CD57+ T cells (not recorded which) from PBMCs. These receptors were collected from a human donor in good health, serving as a control.

This clonotype was seen ten or more times. This chain links TRBV12-3 or TRBV12-4 with TRBJ2-3, with 13 nucleotides matching TRBD2. The CDR3 extends over 18 amino acids. After removal of 4 bases from V and 5 bases from J, the junction contained 12 bases not matched to a gene. This chain's CDR3 is CASSSIQTLAGGGDTQYF. DNA of the CDR3: TGTGCCAGCAGTTCAATACAAACACTAGCGGGGGGGGGAGATACGCAGTATTTT.

The rearrangement joins TRBV5-6 to TRBJ2-1, with TRBD1 matching 8 bases. CDR3 length equals 15 residues. Unmatched junction bases numbered 6, after V lost 0 bases and J lost 7 bases. The germline V gene encodes CDR1 SGHDT and CDR2 YYEEEE. The CDR3 protein is CASSLGAGGWNEQFF. As DNA, the CDR3 is TGTGCCAGCAGCTTGGGGGCAGGGGGCTGGAATGAGCAGTTCTTC.

The V call is TRBV15, the J call TRBJ2-1; 9 bases map to TRBD1. This CDR3 comprises 13 residues. Germline assignment: CDR1 LNHNV and CDR2 YYDKDF (reference sequence). V trimming: 10 bases; J trimming: 7 bases; junction bases outside the gene matches: 8. CDR3 protein: CAINGQGKNEQFF. The DNA of the CDR3 is TGTGCCATTAATGGACAGGGGAAAAATGAGCAGTTCTTC.

This chain connects TRBV9 to TRBJ2-2, with D uncertain. The CDR3 has 14 amino acids. CDR1 is SGDLS and CDR2 is YYNGEE in the germline V gene. Between the trimmed V and J ends, which lost 1 base and 1 base, there was a span of 5 bases. Here the CDR3 reads CASSVWWNTGELFF. The CDR3 coding sequence is TGTGCCAGCAGCGTATGGTGGAACACCGGGGAGCTGTTTTTT.

The table lists this clonotype with many counts. The V and J genes are TRBV7-2 and TRBJ1-4; no firm D call. The length of the CDR3 is 12 residues. The ends were cut back, 2 bases at V and 8 bases at J, with 6 bases in the middle. The germline V gene has CDR1 SGHTA and CDR2 FQGNSA. The CDR3 region has the DNA TGTGCCAGCAGCTTAAATAGGGAAAAACTGTTTTTT. Translation gives CASSLNREKLFF. The entire variable domain, with the rest obtained from reference TRBV7-2 and TRBJ1-4, is as follows: GAGVSQSPSNKVTEKGKDVELRCDPISGHTALYWYRQSLGQGLEFLIYFQGNSAPDKSGLPSDRFSAERTGGSVSTLTIQRTQQEDSAVYLCASSLNREKLFFGSGTQLSVL.

The chain employs TRBV2 and TRBJ1-2, with a possible D match to TRBD1 (5 bases). CDR1 and CDR2 (germline): SNHLY, FYNNEI. CDR3 length: 15 residues. The V and J ends lost 0 bases and 4 bases respectively, with 12 bases between them. The CDR3 DNA reads TGTGCCAGCAGTGAAGCAGGGACGGAAAGCTATGGCTACACCTTC. Protein: CASSEAGTESYGYTF.

In regard to this clonotype: This may stem from a read error, because a much larger clone lies one nucleotide away. Since the CDR3 does not end with the conserved phenylalanine or tryptophan, this likely comes from a read error. V usage is TRBV14 and J usage is TRBJ1-2, with D possibly TRBD1 on 5 matching bases. The CDR3 runs to 15 residues. With 1 base removed from V and 1 base from J, the gap between germline ends came to 10 bases. The V gene's germline CDR1 is SGHDN and CDR2 FVKESK. The CDR3: CASSQGWGGNYGYTS. The DNA for the CDR3 is TGTGCCAGCAGCCAAGGGTGGGGCGGTAACTATGGCTACACCTCC.

This clonotype appeared once. The chain has TRBV6-2 or TRBV6-3 and TRBJ2-2; D is unclear. Trimming shortened V by 6 bases and J by 0 bases, and 11 bases separated the two germline ends. This CDR3 contains 15 residues. Per the germline V gene, CDR1 is MNHEY and CDR2 is SVGEGT. The CDR3 sequence is CASSPVTPNTGELFF. CDR3 bases: TGTGCCAGCAGCCCCGTTACCCCGAACACCGGGGAGCTGTTTTTT.

In its sample, this clonotype was seen many times. This chain joins TRBV4-1 and TRBJ1-2, with 8 positions matching TRBD1. The CDR3 loop spans 16 amino acids. V shed 1 base, J shed 0 bases, and the junction held 4 bases outside the gene matches. Germline V gives CDR1 MGHRA, CDR2 YSYEKL. Here the CDR3 reads CASSQGTGTTNYGYTF. The CDR3 DNA is TGCGCCAGCAGCCAAGGGACAGGGACCACTAACTATGGCTACACCTTC.

This clonotype was detected a few times. The chain is built from TRBV29-1 and TRBJ1-2, with 7 bases fitting TRBD1. The CDR3 sequence is 11 residues long. Germline CDR1 SQVTM, CDR2 ANQGSEA. The V segment lost 4 bases and the J segment 5 bases; nucleotides outside the gene matches: 1. The CDR3 loop is CSVGTGYGYTF. CDR3 bases: TGCAGCGTTGGGACAGGTTATGGCTACACCTTC.

The gene calls are TRBV19 and TRBJ1-2; 9 nucleotides match TRBD1. Trimming cost V 5 bases and J 3 bases; bases outside gene matches: 7. Germline values: CDR1 LNHDA, CDR2 SQIVND (reference sequence). The CDR3 is 15 residues long. The CDR3 region is CASSADRGGHYGYTF. The CDR3 DNA sequence: TGTGCCAGTAGTGCGGACAGGGGAGGACACTATGGCTACACCTTC.

This clonotype was counted ten times or more. The chain joins TRBV5-1 to TRBJ1-2; D may be TRBD1 (6 bases). Germline-derived CDR1 and CDR2 are SGHRS and YFSETQ. V shed 4 bases and J shed 4 bases, with 20 bases lying between them. The CDR3 spans 16 residues. The CDR3 protein is CASSPLQGQGLYGYTF. CDR3 DNA: TGCGCCAGCAGCCCACTCCAAGGGCAGGGGCTCTATGGCTACACCTTC. The full variable domain, its missing parts supplied by reference TRBV5-1 and TRBJ1-2, is KAGVTQTPRYLIKTRGQQVTLSCSPISGHRSVSWYQQTPGQGLQFLFEYFSETQRNKGNFPGRFSGRQFSNSRSEMNVSTLELGDSALYLCASSPLQGQGLYGYTFGSGTRLTVV.

This clonotype has at least ten counts. The chain joins TRBV29-1 to TRBJ1-4; the D gene is possibly TRBD1 (6 bases). CDR3 length: 14 residues. The V gene lost 7 bases and the J gene lost 4 bases, with 16 bases spanning the gap. Germline-derived CDR1 and CDR2 are SQVTM and ANQGSEA. The CDR3 loop is CSGSLGGGNEKLFF. As DNA, the CDR3 is TGCAGCGGATCTTTAGGGGGGGGTAATGAAAAACTGTTTTTT.